Sequencing of this T cell receptor (beta chain) was carried out in a study of T cells in Graves' hyperthyroidism and ophthalmopathy. Amplification targeted TCR beta CDR3 regions from RNA transcripts. The study used the HTBI primer set for a first-round RT-PCR of the TCR CDR3. TCRdb independently ran MiXCR on the multiplex PCR reads; one entry per CDR3 protein. The repertoire holds a few hundred thousand distinct CDR3 sequences, with approximately 15% as singletons. CDR1 is KGHSH and CDR2 is LQKENI in the germline V gene. V shed 5 bases, J shed 3 bases, and the junction held 4 bases outside the gene matches. The CDR3 length is 15 residues.

This chain links TRBV18 with TRBJ2-7, with 13 bases that match TRBD2. The source of this sequence is a woman in her thirties with Graves' hyperthyroidism that later progressed to Graves' ophthalmopathy. Sequencing input: blood. The CDR3 nucleotides read TGTGCCAGCTCAAGGACTAGCGGGGGATTCTACGAGCAGTACTTC. This translates into CASSRTSGGFYEQYF.